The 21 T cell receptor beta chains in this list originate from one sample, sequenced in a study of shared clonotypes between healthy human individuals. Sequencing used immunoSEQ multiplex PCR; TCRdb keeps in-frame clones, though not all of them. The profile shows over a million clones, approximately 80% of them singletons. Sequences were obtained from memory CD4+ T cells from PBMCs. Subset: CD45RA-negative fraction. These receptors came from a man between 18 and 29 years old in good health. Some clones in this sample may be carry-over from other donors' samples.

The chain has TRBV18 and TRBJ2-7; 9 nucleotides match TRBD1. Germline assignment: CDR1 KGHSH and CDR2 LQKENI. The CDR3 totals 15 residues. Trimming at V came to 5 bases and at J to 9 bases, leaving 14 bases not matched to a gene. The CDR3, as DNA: TGTGCCAGCTCAGAAATGGGACAGGGTTTGATCGGGCAGTACTTC. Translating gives CASSEMGQGLIGQYF.

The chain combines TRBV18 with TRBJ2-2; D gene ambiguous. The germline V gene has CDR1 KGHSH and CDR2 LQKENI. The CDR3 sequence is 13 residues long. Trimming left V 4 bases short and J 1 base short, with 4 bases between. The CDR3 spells CASSLQNTGELFF. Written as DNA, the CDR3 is TGTGCCAGCTCACTACAGAACACCGGGGAGCTGTTTTTT.

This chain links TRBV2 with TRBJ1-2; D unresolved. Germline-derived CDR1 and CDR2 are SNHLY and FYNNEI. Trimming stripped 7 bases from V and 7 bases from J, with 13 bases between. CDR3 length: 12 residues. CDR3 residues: CASMGQFGGYTF. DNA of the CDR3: TGTGCCAGCATGGGTCAGTTTGGTGGCTACACCTTC.

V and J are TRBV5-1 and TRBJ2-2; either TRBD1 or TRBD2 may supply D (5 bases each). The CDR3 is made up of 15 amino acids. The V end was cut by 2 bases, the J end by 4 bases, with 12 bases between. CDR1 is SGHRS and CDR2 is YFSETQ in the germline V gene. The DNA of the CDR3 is TGCGCCAGCAGCTTTTTCCCTGGGGGCACCGGGGAGCTGTTTTTT. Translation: CASSFFPGGTGELFF.

The DNA of the CDR3 is TGTGCCAGCAGAGGGCGGGGGCATGGCTACACCTTC. Protein sequence: CASRGRGHGYTF. The chain carries TRBV6-6 and TRBJ1-2; D is possibly TRBD1 (6 bases). The V gene lost 6 bases and the J gene lost 6 bases, with 11 bases spanning the gap. The germline V gene has CDR1 MNHNY and CDR2 SVGAGI (reference sequence). CDR3 length equals 12 residues.

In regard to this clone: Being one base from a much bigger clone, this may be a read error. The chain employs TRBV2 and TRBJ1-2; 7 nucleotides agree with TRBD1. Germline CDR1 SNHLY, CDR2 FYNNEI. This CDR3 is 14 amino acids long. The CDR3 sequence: CASSEGGTEYGYAF. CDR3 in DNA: TGTGCCAGCAGTGAAGGAGGGACAGAATATGGCTACGCCTTC.

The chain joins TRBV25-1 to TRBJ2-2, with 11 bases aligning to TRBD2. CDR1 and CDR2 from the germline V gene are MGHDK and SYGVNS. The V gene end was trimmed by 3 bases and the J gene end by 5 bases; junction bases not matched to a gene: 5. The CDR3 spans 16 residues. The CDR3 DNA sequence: TGTGCCAGCAGTGATCCACTAGCGGGAGAAACCGGGGAGCTGTTTTTT. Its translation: CASSDPLAGETGELFF. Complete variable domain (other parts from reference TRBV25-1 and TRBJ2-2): EADIYQTPRYLVIGTGKKITLECSQTMGHDKMYWYQQDPGMELHLIHYSYGVNSTEKGDLSSESTVSRIRTEHFPLTLESARPSHTSQYLCASSDPLAGETGELFFGEGSRLTVL.

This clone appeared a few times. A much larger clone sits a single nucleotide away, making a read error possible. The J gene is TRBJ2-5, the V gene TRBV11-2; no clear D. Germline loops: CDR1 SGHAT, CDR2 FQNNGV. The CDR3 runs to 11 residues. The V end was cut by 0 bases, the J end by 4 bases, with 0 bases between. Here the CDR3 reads CASSLEETQYF. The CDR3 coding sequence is TGTGCCAGCAGCTTAGAAGAGACCCAGTACTTC.

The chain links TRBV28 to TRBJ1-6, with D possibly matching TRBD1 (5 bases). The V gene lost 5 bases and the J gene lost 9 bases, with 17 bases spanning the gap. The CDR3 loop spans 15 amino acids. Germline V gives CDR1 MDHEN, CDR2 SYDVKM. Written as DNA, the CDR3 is TGTGCCAGCAGTGATGGGCCCTCCAGGGCTTCACCCCTCCACTTT. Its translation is CASSDGPSRASPLHF. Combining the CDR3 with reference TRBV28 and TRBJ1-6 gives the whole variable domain DVKVTQSSRYLVKRTGEKVFLECVQDMDHENMFWYRQDPGLGLRLIYFSYDVKMKEKGDIPEGYSVSREKKERFSLILESASTNQTSMYLCASSDGPSRASPLHFGNGTRLTVT.

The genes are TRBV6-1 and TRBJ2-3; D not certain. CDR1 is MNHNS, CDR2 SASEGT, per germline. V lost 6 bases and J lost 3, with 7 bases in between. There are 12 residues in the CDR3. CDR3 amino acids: CASRATTDTQYF. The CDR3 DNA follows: TGTGCCAGCAGGGCGACTACAGATACGCAGTATTTT.

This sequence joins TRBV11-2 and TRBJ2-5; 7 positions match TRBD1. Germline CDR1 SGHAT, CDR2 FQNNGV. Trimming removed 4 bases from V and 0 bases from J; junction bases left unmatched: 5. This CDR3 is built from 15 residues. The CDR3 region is CASSYQGDHQETQYF. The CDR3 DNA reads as TGTGCCAGCAGCTACCAGGGGGACCACCAAGAGACCCAGTACTTC.

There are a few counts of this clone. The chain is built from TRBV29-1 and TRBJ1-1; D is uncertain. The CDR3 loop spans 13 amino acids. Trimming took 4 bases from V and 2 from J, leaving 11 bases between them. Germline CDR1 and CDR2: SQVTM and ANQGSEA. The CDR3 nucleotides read TGCAGCGTTGGAGGGCTTGGAAACACTGAAGCTTTCTTT. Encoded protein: CSVGGLGNTEAFF.

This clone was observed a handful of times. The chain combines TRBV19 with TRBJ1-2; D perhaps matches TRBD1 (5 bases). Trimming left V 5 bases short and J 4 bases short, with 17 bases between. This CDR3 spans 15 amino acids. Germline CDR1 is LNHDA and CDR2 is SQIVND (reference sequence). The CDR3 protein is CASSPGTPIAYGYTF. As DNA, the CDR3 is TGTGCCAGTAGTCCGGGGACCCCTATCGCCTATGGCTACACCTTC.

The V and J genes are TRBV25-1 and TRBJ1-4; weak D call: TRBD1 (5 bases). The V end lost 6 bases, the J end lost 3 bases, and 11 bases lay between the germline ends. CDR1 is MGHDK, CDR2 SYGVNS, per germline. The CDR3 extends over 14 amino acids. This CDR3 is CASRGWGPNEKLFF. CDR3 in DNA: TGTGCCAGCAGGGGGTGGGGACCTAATGAAAAACTGTTTTTT.

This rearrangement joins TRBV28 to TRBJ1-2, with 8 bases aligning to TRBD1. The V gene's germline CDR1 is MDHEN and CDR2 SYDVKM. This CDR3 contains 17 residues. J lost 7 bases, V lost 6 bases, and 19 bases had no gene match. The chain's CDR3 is CASRHLPGQGKEVGYTF. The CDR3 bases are TGTGCCAGCAGACACCTCCCCGGACAGGGAAAAGAGGTTGGCTACACCTTC.

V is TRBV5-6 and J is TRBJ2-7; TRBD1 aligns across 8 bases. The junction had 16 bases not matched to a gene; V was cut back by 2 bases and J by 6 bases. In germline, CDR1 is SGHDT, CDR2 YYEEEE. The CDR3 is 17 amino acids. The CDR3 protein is CASSFRKWRGQDSEQYF. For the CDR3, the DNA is TGTGCCAGCAGCTTCCGGAAATGGAGGGGACAGGATTCCGAGCAGTACTTC.

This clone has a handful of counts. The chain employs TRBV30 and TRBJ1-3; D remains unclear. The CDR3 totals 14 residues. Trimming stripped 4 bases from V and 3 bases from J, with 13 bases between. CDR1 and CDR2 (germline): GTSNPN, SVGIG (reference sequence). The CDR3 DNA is TGTGCCTGGAAAGGGTCCATCTATGGAAACACCATATATTTT. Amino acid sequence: CAWKGSIYGNTIYF.

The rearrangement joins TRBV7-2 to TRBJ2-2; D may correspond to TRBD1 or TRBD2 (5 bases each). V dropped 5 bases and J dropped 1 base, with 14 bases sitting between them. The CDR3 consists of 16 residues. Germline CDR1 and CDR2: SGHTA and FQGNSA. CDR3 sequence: CASSLLGTGNTGELFF. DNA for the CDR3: TGTGCCAGCAGCCTACTGGGGACGGGGAACACCGGGGAGCTGTTTTTT.

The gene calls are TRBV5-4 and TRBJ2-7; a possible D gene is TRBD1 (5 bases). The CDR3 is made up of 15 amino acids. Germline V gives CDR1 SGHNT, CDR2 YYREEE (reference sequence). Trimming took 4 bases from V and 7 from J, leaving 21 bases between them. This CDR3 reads CASSNARQSQGEQYF. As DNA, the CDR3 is TGTGCCAGCAGCAACGCCCGACAGAGCCAAGGGGAGCAGTACTTC.

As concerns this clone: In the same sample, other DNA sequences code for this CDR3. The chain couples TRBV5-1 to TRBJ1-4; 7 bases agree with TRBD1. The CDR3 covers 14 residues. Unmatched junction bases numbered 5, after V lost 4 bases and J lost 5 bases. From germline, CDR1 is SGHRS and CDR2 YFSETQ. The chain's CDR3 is CASSPGTVNEKLFF. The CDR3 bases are TGCGCCAGCAGCCCCGGGACAGTCAATGAAAAACTGTTTTTT.

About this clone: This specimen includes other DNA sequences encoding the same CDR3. DNA for the CDR3: TGTGCCAGCAGCTACCGCTACGAGCAGTACTTC. Its protein product is CASSYRYEQYF. This chain uses TRBV6-6 with TRBJ2-7; no definite D call. The CDR3 totals 11 residues. Germline V CDR1 and CDR2: MNHNY, SVGAGI (reference sequence). V lost 6 bases and J lost 3, with 6 bases in between.